This TCR beta chain was recorded in a study of blood T cell repertoires in COVID-19. Study details: From the United States, Italy and Spain came samples of acute and convalescent COVID-19. PBMCs, B-cell-depleted T cells, or T cells were the source of the cDNA or gDNA that made up the material.

Per the original data handling: Reference gene primers were amplified, and this amplification served to estimate nucleated cell counts. Sequenced by immunoSEQ multiplex PCR; TCRdb stores in-frame clones only, minus some. V, J and clone size derive from that table, while D and trimming were established from the DNA sequence. The sample lists a few hundred thousand clones, around 80% seen once, with 7% to 8.5% in the top ten. The specimen sequenced was PBMCs or T cells enriched from blood (not recorded which). The receptor was isolated from a woman aged 40 to 50 with acute COVID-19.

CDR3 amino acids: CASSLFFLSVNTGELFF. For the CDR3, the DNA is TGCGCCAGCAGCTTGTTTTTTTTGTCGGTGAACACCGGGGAGCTGTTTTTT. This chain links TRBV5-1 with TRBJ2-2; D unclear. The germline V and J ends were trimmed by 1 base and 1 base, with 14 bases remaining between them. The CDR3 loop spans 17 amino acids. Per germline, CDR1 SGHRS and CDR2 YFSETQ.